The T cell receptor (beta chain) described here comes from a study of T cells in localized non-small cell lung cancer. Germline-derived CDR1 and CDR2 are SGHTS and YDEGEE. This CDR3 has 14 residues. The V gene lost 1 base and the J gene lost 0 bases, with 4 bases spanning the gap. Here immunoSEQ multiplex PCR was the method, and the copy in TCRdb shows in-frame clones only, minus some. The sample holds 60,000 to 65,000 clones, roughly 90% seen once. Sample: peripheral blood, taken before any cancer treatment. The chain carries TRBV5-8 and TRBJ2-2; D is unresolved. This receptor was taken from a woman aged 40 to 75 with stage I lung adenocarcinoma. CDR3 residues: CASSLTTNTGELFF. The CDR3 nucleotides read TGTGCCAGCAGCTTGACTACGAACACCGGGGAGCTGTTTTTT.